This entry lists 27 T cell receptor beta chains sequenced from one sample in a study of graft-versus-host responses after intestinal transplantation. Clones were sequenced by immunoSEQ multiplex PCR, and TCRdb holds only the in-frame ones, with some missing. The sample carries over 20,000 clones, 80% to 90% recorded once. The source was PBMCs, collected roughly ten weeks after intestinal transplantation. The receptors were gathered from a human patient who received an intestinal transplant, so some T cells may come from the graft donor.

The chain couples TRBV2 to TRBJ1-1; no definite D call. V gave up 6 bases and J gave up 5 bases, with 19 bases separating them. The CDR3 sequence is 15 residues long. Per the germline V gene, CDR1 is SNHLY and CDR2 is FYNNEI. CDR3 sequence (DNA): TGTGCCAGCAGAGAGAACGGAGCAGGCGGGACTGAAGCTTTCTTT. Translated, it gives CASRENGAGGTEAFF.

The rearrangement uses TRBV25-1 and TRBJ1-6; no reliable D call. CDR1 is MGHDK, CDR2 SYGVNS, per germline. This CDR3 has 14 amino acids. Trimming stripped 3 bases from V and 0 bases from J, with 3 bases between. CDR3 loop: CASSECSYNSPLHF. In DNA form, the CDR3 reads TGTGCCAGCAGTGAGTGCTCCTATAATTCACCCCTCCACTTT. The full variable domain, completed using reference TRBV25-1 and TRBJ1-6, is EADIYQTPRYLVIGTGKKITLECSQTMGHDKMYWYQQDPGMELHLIHYSYGVNSTEKGDLSSESTVSRIRTEHFPLTLESARPSHTSQYLCASSECSYNSPLHFGNGTRLTVT.

The chain recombines TRBV7-2 with TRBJ2-2, with 12 positions matching TRBD1. J lost 5 bases, V lost 5 bases, and 15 bases had no gene match. The germline CDR1 and CDR2 sequences are SGHTA and FQGNSA. The CDR3 contains 19 residues. CDR3 residues: CASSPKRDRGPVRTGELFF. The CDR3 DNA follows: TGTGCCAGCAGCCCCAAGCGGGACAGGGGGCCGGTTAGGACCGGGGAGCTGTTTTTT.

J is TRBJ2-3 and V is TRBV11-3; maybe TRBD2 (6 bases). The CDR3 consists of 14 residues. Trimming took 5 bases from V and 4 from J, leaving 13 bases between them. Germline V lookup: CDR1 SGHNT, CDR2 YENEEA. The CDR3: CASSPAGFPDTQYF. The CDR3 DNA is TGTGCCAGCAGCCCGGCGGGGTTCCCAGATACGCAGTATTTT. The variable domain in full, completed from reference TRBV11-3 and TRBJ2-3, reads EAGVVQSPRYKIIEKKQPVAFWCNPISGHNTLYWYLQNLGQGPELLIRYENEEAVDDSQLPKDRFSAERLKGVDSTLKIQPAELGDSAVYLCASSPAGFPDTQYFGPGTRLTVL.

The genes are TRBV10-2 and TRBJ2-5, with D possibly matching TRBD2 (5 bases). The ends were cut back, 4 bases at V and 5 bases at J, with 11 bases in the middle. CDR3 size: 13 residues. Germline loops: CDR1 WSHSY, CDR2 SAAADI. The CDR3: CASSASSGETQYF. Here the CDR3 DNA reads TGCGCCAGCAGTGCGTCCAGCGGCGAGACCCAGTACTTC.

The chain links TRBV7-2 to TRBJ1-5; TRBD1 might be the D (5 bases). Trimming cost V 1 base and J 3 bases, with 10 bases left between them. Germline V lookup: CDR1 SGHTA, CDR2 FQGNSA. The CDR3 contains 15 residues. The DNA of the CDR3 is TGTGCCAGCAGCTTAGTCGGGGGGTACAATCAGCCCCAGCATTTT. Translating gives CASSLVGGYNQPQHF.

This CDR3 is CASSRGVTGTGSTDTQYF. CDR3 nucleotide sequence: TGCGCCAGCAGCCGAGGGGTTACCGGGACAGGCTCGACAGATACGCAGTATTTT. The genes are TRBV4-3 and TRBJ2-3; 8 bases align to TRBD1. CDR3 size: 18 residues. CDR1 and CDR2 from the germline V gene are LGHNA and YSLEER. V dropped 4 bases and J dropped 3; count of bases not matched to a gene: 15.

The chain recombines TRBV27 with TRBJ1-2; TRBD1 might be the D (6 bases). Germline V gene sequence: CDR1 MNHEY, CDR2 SMNVEV (reference sequence). V was pared by 3 bases and J by 5 bases, with 13 bases between. This CDR3 has 14 residues. DNA for the CDR3: TGTGCCAGCAGTTTTGGGGCCCAGGGGTATGGCTACACCTTC. Amino acid sequence: CASSFGAQGYGYTF.

V usage is TRBV19 and J usage is TRBJ2-1; 9 positions agree with TRBD2. The germline V gene encodes CDR1 LNHDA and CDR2 SQIVND (reference sequence). This CDR3 comprises 17 residues. The V segment lost 1 base and the J segment 8 bases; nucleotides outside the gene matches: 12. The CDR3 DNA reads as TGTGCCAGTAGTATAGTCATAGCGGGGGAACTTTCCTATGAGCAGTTCTTC. Its translation: CASSIVIAGELSYEQFF.

The V gene is TRBV4-3, the J gene TRBJ2-3, with D maybe TRBD2 (6 bases). CDR1 is LGHNA and CDR2 is YSLEER in the germline V gene. CDR3 length: 16 amino acids. V lost 0 bases and J lost 1, with 11 bases in between. This CDR3 is CASSQDLASGTDTQYF. The CDR3 coding sequence is TGCGCCAGCAGCCAAGATCTGGCTAGCGGCACAGATACGCAGTATTTT.

This clone was seen only once. The chain is built from TRBV6-5 and TRBJ1-2; D gene uncertain. Germline values: CDR1 MNHEY, CDR2 SVGAGI. The CDR3 length is 14 residues. The V end was cut by 2 bases, the J end by 8 bases, with 15 bases between. Here the CDR3 DNA reads TGTGCCAGCAGTTACGGGGTAACGGGTATCGGCTACACCTTC. Translated: CASSYGVTGIGYTF.

This chain links TRBV19 with TRBJ2-5; tentative D call: TRBD2 (6 bases). The J call may not be correct, given that the DNA end is closer to TRBJ2-7. The CDR3 covers 14 residues. From germline, CDR1 is LNHDA and CDR2 SQIVND (reference sequence). The CDR3 spells CASSIMGGSYEQYF. DNA for the CDR3: TGTGCCAGTAGTATAATGGGGGGCTCCTACGAGCAGTACTTC.

Here the CDR3 reads CASSVGGRGGDEQFF. CDR3 coding DNA: TGTGCCAGCAGCGTAGGTGGGCGGGGGGGCGATGAGCAGTTCTTC. This chain joins TRBV9 and TRBJ2-1; TRBD2 matches 9 bases. The V segment lost 0 bases and the J segment 8 bases; nucleotides outside the gene matches: 6. This CDR3 is 15 amino acids long. Per germline, CDR1 SGDLS and CDR2 YYNGEE.

V usage is TRBV7-2 and J usage is TRBJ1-5; 8 bases agree with TRBD1. CDR3 length: 13 residues. The V gene end was trimmed by 5 bases and the J gene end by 6 bases; junction bases not matched to a gene: 3. Germline CDR1 and CDR2: SGHTA and FQGNSA. CDR3 region: CASSQQGGQPQHF. CDR3 in DNA: TGTGCCAGCAGCCAACAGGGGGGTCAGCCCCAGCATTTT.

The chain uses TRBV6-6 and TRBJ2-3; TRBD2 agrees at 8 bases. CDR3 length: 16 amino acids. The germline CDR1 and CDR2 sequences are MNHNY and SVGAGI (reference sequence). With 1 base clipped from V and 4 bases from J, the junction kept 7 bases outside the gene matches. CDR3 nucleotide sequence: TGTGCCAGCAGTTACTATTTAAGCGGGGGAGCAGATACGCAGTATTTT. Translating it yields CASSYYLSGGADTQYF.

There are a few counts of this clone. CDR3 bases: TGTGCCAGCAGTATGACCAGGGGGGTGGACTATGGCTACACCTTC. The encoded protein is CASSMTRGVDYGYTF. The chain is built from TRBV6-6 and TRBJ1-2, with 7 bases matching TRBD1. The junction had 9 bases not matched to a gene; V was cut back by 5 bases and J by 3 bases. The germline V gene has CDR1 MNHNY and CDR2 SVGAGI (reference sequence). The CDR3 consists of 15 residues.

The chain combines TRBV6-6 with TRBJ2-5, with D maybe TRBD2 (6 bases). There are 15 residues in the CDR3. CDR1 is MNHNY and CDR2 is SVGAGI in the germline V gene (reference sequence). V was pared by 2 bases and J by 0 bases, with 10 bases between. In DNA form, the CDR3 reads TGTGCCAGCAGTTACCGAGCGGGCTACCAAGAGACCCAGTACTTC. It codes for CASSYRAGYQETQYF.

The V and J genes are TRBV4-3 and TRBJ1-6; no reliable D call. The V end was cut by 0 bases, the J end by 6 bases, with 9 bases between. Germline V lookup: CDR1 LGHNA, CDR2 YSLEER. The CDR3 runs 15 residues. The CDR3 region has the DNA TGCGCCAGCAGCCAAGAGGTCGTCCCTAATTCACCCCTCCACTTT. Translating gives CASSQEVVPNSPLHF.

The chain links TRBV6-5 to TRBJ2-3; 9 nucleotides line up with TRBD1. V lost 5 bases, J lost 1 base, and 4 bases stayed unmatched. Looked up from germline, CDR1 is MNHEY and CDR2 is SVGAGI. The CDR3 runs 15 residues. The chain's CDR3 is CASSHGQGRTDTQYF. DNA for the CDR3: TGTGCCAGCAGTCACGGACAGGGGCGCACAGATACGCAGTATTTT.

This clone has only one observation. V usage is TRBV4-3 and J usage is TRBJ2-1; tentatively, D is TRBD1 or TRBD2 (6 bases each). V was cut by 1 base and J by 5 bases, with 12 bases left in between. The CDR3 covers 15 residues. Germline CDR1 and CDR2: LGHNA and YSLEER. CDR3 residues: CASSQGTGADNEQFF. CDR3 DNA sequence: TGCGCCAGCAGCCAAGGGACGGGGGCCGACAATGAGCAGTTCTTC.

The chain joins TRBV13 to TRBJ2-7; tentative D call: TRBD2 (6 bases). Germline lookup yields CDR1 PRHDT and CDR2 FYEKMQ (reference sequence). V was cut by 4 bases and J by 1 base, with 8 bases left in between. The length of the CDR3 is 13 residues. CDR3 nucleotides: TGTGCCAGCAGCTCTAGCGAATCCTACGAGCAGTACTTC. It encodes CASSSSESYEQYF.

The chain has TRBV27 and TRBJ1-1, with a tentative D call TRBD1 (5 bases). CDR1 MNHEY and CDR2 SMNVEV come from the germline V gene (reference sequence). V was clipped by 3 bases and J by 1 base, with 12 bases between them. The CDR3 sequence is 15 residues long. CDR3 DNA sequence: TGTGCCAGCAGTTTCGGGGCGCAGAGGAACACTGAAGCTTTCTTT. It encodes CASSFGAQRNTEAFF.

The chain employs TRBV4-1 and TRBJ2-1; 7 bases agree with TRBD1. The CDR3 has 15 residues. The V segment lost 2 bases and the J segment 8 bases; nucleotides outside the gene matches: 9. The germline CDR1 and CDR2 sequences are MGHRA and YSYEKL. The chain's CDR3 is CASSQRGPSGYEQFF. DNA of the CDR3: TGCGCCAGCAGCCAAAGGGGGCCATCGGGCTATGAGCAGTTCTTC.

The chain carries TRBV6-5 and TRBJ2-1, with 8 bases lining up with TRBD2. CDR3 length: 15 amino acids. Germline V gene lookup returns CDR1 MNHEY and CDR2 SVGAGI. J was trimmed by 4 bases and V by 6 bases; bases with no gene match: 8. As DNA, the CDR3 is TGTGCCAGCAGCCGAGCGGGGGAAATTTACAATGAGCAGTTCTTC. Translated, it gives CASSRAGEIYNEQFF.

CDR3 DNA sequence: TGTGCCAGCAGTTTAGCCCGTCGGGAAAAGTTAGCTGGCTACACCTTC. This encodes CASSLARREKLAGYTF. The rearrangement uses TRBV27 and TRBJ1-2, with D unresolved. The V and J ends lost 2 bases and 7 bases respectively, with 20 bases between them. CDR1 MNHEY and CDR2 SMNVEV come from the germline V gene (reference sequence). CDR3 length: 16 residues.

The CDR3 here is CASSLWSSGGTDTQYF. The CDR3 DNA is TGTGCCAGCAGCTTATGGTCGAGCGGGGGAACAGATACGCAGTATTTT. V is TRBV7-2 and J is TRBJ2-3; 8 nucleotides match TRBD2. Per the germline V gene, CDR1 is SGHTA and CDR2 is FQGNSA. The CDR3 has 16 amino acids. The J segment lost 3 bases and the V segment lost 2 bases, leaving 7 bases of the junction unmatched.

The CDR3 DNA is TGTGCCACCAGGGAGGGAGGGGAGACCCAGTACTTC. It is translated as CATREGGETQYF. This rearrangement joins TRBV2 to TRBJ2-5; 7 bases are shared with TRBD2. The CDR3 spans 12 residues. The germline V gene encodes CDR1 SNHLY and CDR2 FYNNEI. V was clipped by 10 bases and J by 5 bases; unmatched bases: 7.